Listed here are 21 T cell receptor beta chains from one sample, sequenced in a study of T cells expressing NK-cell markers. From its re-call of the 5' RACE reads, TCRdb lists each CDR3 protein once, without DNA. This listing includes roughly 160,000 distinct CDR3 sequences. Sequenced material: blood T cells: a sorted CD56 or NKG2C T cell subset, CD4+ or CD8+ T cells, or bulk PBMC T cells (not recorded which). All receptors derive from a woman between 18 and 75 years old in good health.

The J gene is TRBJ2-2, the V gene TRBV7-9; TCRdb's assignment of TRBD1 cannot be checked, as there is no DNA. The CDR3 sequence is 14 residues long. Per germline, CDR1 SEHNR and CDR2 FQNEAQ (reference sequence). CDR3: CASSPGTDSGELFF.

The chain recombines TRBV12-3 or TRBV12-4 with TRBJ2-3; TCRdb outputs TRBD2, but without DNA this stays unchecked. This CDR3 spans 14 amino acids. The CDR3 region is CASRGGSHTDTQYF.

The V gene is TRBV18, the J gene TRBJ1-1. The CDR3 is made up of 15 amino acids. Germline CDR1 and CDR2: KGHSH and LQKENI. CDR3 sequence reads: CASSLQYTLATEAFF.

The rearrangement joins TRBV29-1 to TRBJ1-1; TCRdb designates TRBD1, a call that cannot be tested without DNA. There are 14 residues in the CDR3. CDR1 is SQVTM and CDR2 is ANQGSEA in the germline V gene. The CDR3 protein is CSVDSGTANTEAFF.

The chain couples TRBV29-1 to TRBJ2-3; TCRdb returns TRBD1, unconfirmable since there is no DNA. CDR3 length: 15 amino acids. Germline CDR1 and CDR2: SQVTM and ANQGSEA. CDR3 residues: CSARGGGGPRDTQYF.

CDR3 region: CASSYSISGGATDTQYF. The J gene is TRBJ2-3, the V gene TRBV6-5; the D call from TCRdb, TRBD2, cannot be confirmed without DNA. The CDR3 loop spans 17 amino acids. Germline CDR1 is MNHEY and CDR2 is SVGAGI.

The chain employs TRBV7-9 and TRBJ2-7; TCRdb selects TRBD1, and the lack of DNA leaves this call unchecked. Germline V gene data show CDR1 as SEHNR and CDR2 as FQNEAQ (reference sequence). The length of the CDR3 is 13 residues. CDR3: CASSRGGAPEQYF.

The V and J genes are TRBV5-1 and TRBJ1-4. Germline V gene sequence: CDR1 SGHRS, CDR2 YFSETQ. The CDR3 is 13 amino acids. The CDR3 is CASKGQDNEKLFF.

The J gene is TRBJ2-5, the V gene TRBV5-1; TCRdb names TRBD1, which stays unverified in the absence of DNA. This CDR3 spans 18 amino acids. Germline values: CDR1 SGHRS, CDR2 YFSETQ. CDR3 protein: CASSLGPASTGNQETQYF.

V and J are TRBV24-1 and TRBJ2-5; the TRBD1 assignment by TCRdb is unverifiable without DNA. The CDR3 loop spans 13 amino acids. From germline, CDR1 is KGHDR and CDR2 SFDVKD. The CDR3 spells CATSDSRRETQYF.

The gene calls are TRBV5-1 and TRBJ1-4; TCRdb names TRBD1, which stays unverified in the absence of DNA. CDR1 is SGHRS, CDR2 YFSETQ, per germline. CDR3 length equals 16 residues. The CDR3 sequence: CASSLTTGGANEKLFF.

The chain has TRBV28 and TRBJ2-5; TCRdb returns TRBD1, unconfirmable since there is no DNA. The length of the CDR3 is 15 residues. Germline loops: CDR1 MDHEN, CDR2 SYDVKM. CDR3 sequence: CASSPAGDKEETQYF. Variable domain in full (rest from reference TRBV28 and TRBJ2-5): DVKVTQSSRYLVKRTGEKVFLECVQDMDHENMFWYRQDPGLGLRLIYFSYDVKMKEKGDIPEGYSVSREKKERFSLILESASTNQTSMYLCASSPAGDKEETQYFGPGTRLLVL.

The chain has TRBV4-1 and TRBJ2-7; TCRdb picks TRBD2, but there is no DNA to check that call. Per germline, CDR1 MGHRA and CDR2 YSYEKL. The CDR3 sequence is 14 residues long. The CDR3 sequence: CASSQLTGTREQYF.

This chain uses TRBV27 with TRBJ2-5; lacking DNA, the TRBD2 call made by TCRdb goes unchecked. The CDR3 runs to 15 residues. Germline CDR1 reads MNHEY; CDR2 reads SMNVEV (reference sequence). The CDR3 sequence is CASSFSGTLQETQYF.

The chain employs TRBV12-3 or TRBV12-4 and TRBJ2-3. The CDR3 sequence is 13 residues long. The CDR3 here is CASRPSTVDTQYF.

This chain links TRBV4-1 with TRBJ1-2; TCRdb lists TRBD1, though no DNA is available to test this call. Germline-derived CDR1 and CDR2 are MGHRA and YSYEKL. This CDR3 spans 13 amino acids. Here the CDR3 reads CASSQGTGVGYTF.

V and J are TRBV12-3 or TRBV12-4 and TRBJ1-6; TCRdb proposes TRBD1, but this gene call is untestable without DNA. The length of the CDR3 is 14 residues. This CDR3 is CASTLGQYNSPLHF.

The chain combines TRBV5-1 with TRBJ2-1. The CDR3 spans 16 residues. Germline CDR1 SGHRS, CDR2 YFSETQ. This CDR3 is CASSLAAGGAFNEQFF. Combining the CDR3 with reference TRBV5-1 and TRBJ2-1 gives the whole variable domain KAGVTQTPRYLIKTRGQQVTLSCSPISGHRSVSWYQQTPGQGLQFLFEYFSETQRNKGNFPGRFSGRQFSNSRSEMNVSTLELGDSALYLCASSLAAGGAFNEQFFGPGTRLTVL.

This chain connects TRBV7-2 to TRBJ1-3. This CDR3 spans 15 amino acids. Germline V gives CDR1 SGHTA, CDR2 FQGNSA. The CDR3 spells CASSLQGAVGNTIYF.

The chain recombines TRBV3-1 with TRBJ1-6; TCRdb outputs TRBD1, but without DNA this stays unchecked. This CDR3 is 14 amino acids long. In germline, CDR1 is LGHDT, CDR2 YNNKEL (reference sequence). This CDR3 reads CASSSGADNSPLHF.

This rearrangement joins TRBV7-9 to TRBJ1-2; TCRdb gives TRBD1 as the D gene, but with no DNA this cannot be confirmed. The germline gives CDR1 SEHNR, CDR2 FQNEAQ (reference sequence). This CDR3 is built from 16 residues. This CDR3 is CASSPRSTDRIYGYTF. The full variable domain, in which reference TRBV7-9 and TRBJ1-2 provide the parts outside the CDR3, is DTGVSQNPRHKITKRGQNVTFRCDPISEHNRLYWYRQTLGQGPEFLTYFQNEAQLEKSRLLSDRFSAERPKGSFSTLEIQRTEQGDSAMYLCASSPRSTDRIYGYTFGSGTRLTVV.